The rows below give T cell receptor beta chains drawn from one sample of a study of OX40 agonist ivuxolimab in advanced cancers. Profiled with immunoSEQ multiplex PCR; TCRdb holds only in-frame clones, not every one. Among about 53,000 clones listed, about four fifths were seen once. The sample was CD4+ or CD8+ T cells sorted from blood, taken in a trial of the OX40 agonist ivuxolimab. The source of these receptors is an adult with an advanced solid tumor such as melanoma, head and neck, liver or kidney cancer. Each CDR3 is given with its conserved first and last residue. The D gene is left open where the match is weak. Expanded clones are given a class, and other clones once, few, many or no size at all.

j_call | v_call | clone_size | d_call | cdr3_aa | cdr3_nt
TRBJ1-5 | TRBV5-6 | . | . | CASSLGLGQPQHF | TGTGCCAGCAGCTTGGGACTGGGTCAGCCCCAGCATTTT
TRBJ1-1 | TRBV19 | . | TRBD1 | CASSSTGGARAFF | TGTGCCAGTAGTAGCACAGGGGGCGCAAGAGCTTTCTTT
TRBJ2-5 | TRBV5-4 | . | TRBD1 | CASSPRQGVGETQYF | TGTGCCAGCAGCCCAAGACAGGGGGTTGGGGAGACCCAGTACTTC
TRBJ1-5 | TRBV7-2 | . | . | CASSEPGFTREQPQHF | TGTGCCAGCAGCGAACCCGGGTTTACGAGGGAGCAGCCCCAGCATTTT
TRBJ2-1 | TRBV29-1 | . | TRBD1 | CSVTHGTGLYNEQFF | TGCAGCGTCACCCACGGGACAGGGCTCTACAATGAGCAGTTCTTC
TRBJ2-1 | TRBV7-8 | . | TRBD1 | CASSSRDRTNNEQFF | TGTGCCAGCAGCTCAAGGGACAGGACGAACAATGAGCAGTTCTTC
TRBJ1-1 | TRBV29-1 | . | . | CSVEDTGQGLGTEAFF | TGCAGCGTTGAAGACACTGGGCAAGGGCTCGGCACTGAAGCTTTCTTT
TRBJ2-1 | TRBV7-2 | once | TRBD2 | CASSSTGLAGGEQFF | TGTGCCAGCAGCTCCACGGGACTAGCGGGCGGTGAGCAGTTCTTC
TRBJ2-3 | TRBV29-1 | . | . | CSVLGVTDTQYF | TGCAGCGTTTTGGGGGTCACAGATACGCAGTATTTT
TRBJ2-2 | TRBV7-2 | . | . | CASSQSLAWTGELFF | TGTGCCAGCAGCCAGTCCCTAGCGTGGACCGGGGAGCTGTTTTTT
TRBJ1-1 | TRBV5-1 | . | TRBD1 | CASSSGQMNTEAFF | TGCGCCAGCAGCTCGGGACAGATGAACACTGAAGCTTTCTTT
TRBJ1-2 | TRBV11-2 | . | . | CASSLGMRTNYGYTF | TGTGCCAGCAGCTTAGGGATGAGGACGAACTATGGCTACACCTTC
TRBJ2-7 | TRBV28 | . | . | CASSFPGGYEQYF | TGTGCCAGCAGTTTTCCAGGCGGTTACGAGCAGTACTTC
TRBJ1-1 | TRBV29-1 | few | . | CSVEAVGDTEAFF | TGCAGCGTTGAAGCAGTCGGCGACACTGAAGCTTTCTTT
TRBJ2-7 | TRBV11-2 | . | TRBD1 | CASSRDRNEQYF | TGTGCCAGCAGCAGGGACAGGAACGAGCAGTACTTC
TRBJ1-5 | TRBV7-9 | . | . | CASSLGGYSNQPQHF | TGTGCCAGCAGCTTAGGAGGTTATAGCAATCAGCCCCAGCATTTT
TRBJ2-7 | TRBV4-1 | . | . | CASSQPWDGSYEQYF | TGCGCCAGCAGCCAACCGTGGGACGGCTCCTACGAGCAGTACTTC
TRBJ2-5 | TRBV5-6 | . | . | CASSLRETQYF | TGTGCCAGCAGCTTAAGAGAGACCCAGTACTTC
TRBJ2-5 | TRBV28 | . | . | CASSPKRTQETQYF | TGTGCCAGCAGCCCAAAGCGGACGCAAGAGACCCAGTACTTC
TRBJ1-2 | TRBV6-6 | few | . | CASKRQNYGYTF | TGTGCCAGCAAGAGGCAGAACTATGGCTACACCTTC
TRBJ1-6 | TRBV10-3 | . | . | CAISAGDLSPLHF | TGTGCCATCAGTGCAGGGGATCTTTCACCCCTCCACTTT
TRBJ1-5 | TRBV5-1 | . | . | CASSPDGAGNQPQHF | TGCGCCAGCAGCCCGGATGGGGCCGGCAATCAGCCCCAGCATTTT
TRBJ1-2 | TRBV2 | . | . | CASTSEGKGYTF | TGTGCCAGCACCTCCGAGGGGAAGGGCTACACCTTC
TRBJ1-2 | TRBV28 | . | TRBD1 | CASSLGLARGNIGTF | TGTGCCAGCAGTTTAGGTCTCGCCAGGGGGAATATAGGCACCTTC
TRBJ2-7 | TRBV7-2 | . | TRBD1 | CASSLGQVNYEQYF | TGTGCCAGCAGCCTTGGACAGGTTAATTACGAGCAGTACTTC
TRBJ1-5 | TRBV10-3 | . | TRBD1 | CAATDRAKFNQPQHF | TGTGCCGCTACGGACAGGGCCAAATTCAATCAGCCCCAGCATTTT